This T cell receptor (beta chain) was sequenced for a study of technical replicates of blood from a few donors. The repertoire was sequenced with immunoSEQ multiplex PCR; TCRdb's copy has only in-frame clones and lacks some. Of about 93,000 clones listed, 95% are singletons. The germline V gene encodes CDR1 SNHLY and CDR2 FYNNEI. The CDR3 runs to 14 residues. Trimming removed 2 bases at V and 6 bases at J, with 10 bases between. V and J are TRBV2 and TRBJ2-2; unclear D gene. The sequence was obtained from a human donor in good health. Sequencing was performed on T cells isolated from PBMCs. The DNA of the CDR3 is TGTGCCAGCAGTGAACAAGCATTTGCCGGGGAGCTGTTTTTT. It specifies CASSEQAFAGELFF.